These 13 T cell receptor beta chains originate from one sample sequenced in a study of metastatic and nonmetastatic thyroid tumors (TCRdb year 2020). No treatment had been received by any patient before thyroid surgery. The library relied on PCR. Sequencer: Illumina HiSeq 4000. TCRdb handled the public reads itself, with Q25 trimming in fastp and clone calling in MiXCR, and kept productive beta chains. Counted in this sample were some 30,000 clones; around 7% of them appeared once. The top ten hold about 39% of the sample. Sequenced sample: blood. The receptors were sampled from a female donor with papillary thyroid cancer or a benign thyroid nodule (not recorded which). Some clones in this sample may be carry-over from other donors' samples.

This clone was recorded at least ten times. V is TRBV19 and J is TRBJ1-2; 7 positions match TRBD1. Looked up from germline, CDR1 is LNHDA and CDR2 is SQIVND (reference sequence). V was pared by 4 bases and J by 4 bases, with 9 bases of the junction left unmatched. The CDR3 contains 15 residues. In DNA form, the CDR3 reads TGTGCCAGTAGTACTTCAGGGGGTAGGAGCTATGGCTACACCTTC. This translates into CASSTSGGRSYGYTF.

This clone was picked up many times. The chain is built from TRBV20-1 and TRBJ2-2; D not resolved. The CDR3 runs 13 residues. Per germline, CDR1 DFQATT and CDR2 SNEGSKA (reference sequence). Trimming took 2 bases from V and 0 from J, leaving 4 bases between them. This CDR3 is CSARPANTGELFF. The CDR3 DNA reads TGCAGTGCTAGACCCGCGAACACCGGGGAGCTGTTTTTT.

This clone was observed at least ten times. The V call is TRBV7-3, the J call TRBJ2-3; the match to TRBD2 covers 7 bases. The germline gives CDR1 SGHTA, CDR2 FQGTGA. The CDR3 totals 13 residues. The V and J ends lost 5 bases and 6 bases, in that order; junction bases with no gene match: 5. CDR3 loop: CASSPNGGDTQYF. CDR3 nucleotide sequence: TGTGCCAGCAGCCCGAACGGGGGGGATACGCAGTATTTT.

A word on this clone: At one of its ends the junction is not consistent with the germline gene, which may arise from a read error. Other DNA sequences in this specimen translate into the identical CDR3. V gene TRBV30 combines with J gene TRBJ2-1; maybe TRBD2 (6 bases). The CDR3 contains 16 residues. Germline-derived CDR1 and CDR2 are GTSNPN and SVGIG (reference sequence). The CDR3 region has the DNA TGTGCCTGGAGTGGAGCGGGTGGGAACTCCTATAATGAGCAGTTCTTC. Translation: CAWSGAGGNSYNEQFF.

This clone was observed at least ten times. V and J are TRBV7-9 and TRBJ1-6, with a possible D match to TRBD1 (5 bases). V shed 2 bases and J shed 8 bases, with 13 bases lying between them. This CDR3 spans 15 amino acids. CDR1 and CDR2 from the germline V gene are SEHNR and FQNEAQ (reference sequence). The chain's CDR3 is CASSLYRGRDSPLHF. DNA of the CDR3: TGTGCCAGCAGCTTATATAGGGGCAGGGATTCACCCCTCCACTTT.

The sample holds a few counts of this clone. A much larger clone is a single base away; this may be a read error. The chain employs TRBV20-1 and TRBJ2-1; D ambiguous. CDR1 and CDR2 (germline): DFQATT, SNEGSKA (reference sequence). CDR3 size: 12 residues. The CDR3 protein is CSARNPYNEQLF. The CDR3 nucleotides read TGCAGTGCTAGAAACCCCTACAATGAGCAGCTCTTC.

The chain employs TRBV7-8 and TRBJ2-7, with 9 nucleotides matching TRBD2. This CDR3 is built from 14 residues. The germline CDR1 and CDR2 sequences are SGHVS and FQNEAQ. With 5 bases clipped from V and 5 bases from J, the junction kept 7 bases outside the gene matches. CDR3 region: CASSPRTSADEQYF. The CDR3 bases are TGTGCCAGCAGCCCCCGGACTAGCGCCGACGAGCAGTACTTC.

This clone was recorded at least ten times. The same CDR3 arises from other DNA sequences in this sample as well. CDR3 amino acids: CSASGTRSGGYTF. In nucleotides, the CDR3 is TGCAGTGCATCCGGGACACGGAGCGGAGGCTACACCTTC. The rearrangement uses TRBV20-1 and TRBJ1-2, with D perhaps matching TRBD1 (6 bases). Germline values: CDR1 DFQATT, CDR2 SNEGSKA (reference sequence). This CDR3 contains 13 residues. V lost 6 bases, J lost 8 bases, and 19 bases lay in between.

This clone was seen at least ten times. The chain joins TRBV18 to TRBJ2-5; TRBD2 agrees at 9 bases. V trimming: 3 bases; J trimming: 6 bases; junction bases outside the gene matches: 14. From germline, CDR1 is KGHSH and CDR2 LQKENI. This CDR3 region has 17 residues. CDR3 DNA: TGTGCCAGCTCACCCCGAGGTGCACTAGCGGGTCGACAGACCCAGTACTTC. Translated: CASSPRGALAGRQTQYF.

This clone was counted ten times or more. The chain employs TRBV7-9 and TRBJ2-7; 9 bases are a match to TRBD2. The CDR3 is 12 residues long. CDR1 and CDR2 (germline): SEHNR, FQNEAQ (reference sequence). DNA for the CDR3: TGTGCTAGCGGGGGAGCATCCTACGAGCAGTACTTC. Its protein is CASGGASYEQYF.

This clone was recorded at least ten times. This chain connects TRBV11-2 to TRBJ1-6; D gene ambiguous. V was clipped by 5 bases and J by 1 base, with 15 bases between them. In germline, CDR1 is SGHAT, CDR2 FQNNGV. The CDR3 has 17 amino acids. Here the CDR3 reads CASSRTGMGSYNSPLHF. The CDR3, as DNA: TGTGCCAGCAGCCGGACCGGAATGGGATCCTATAATTCACCCCTCCACTTT.

The sample holds many counts of this clone. This may be a read error: a much more frequent sequence differs by one nucleotide. This chain uses TRBV6-2 or TRBV6-3 with TRBJ1-2; TRBD1 aligns across 12 bases. The CDR3 sequence is 15 residues long. The germline V gene encodes CDR1 MNHEY and CDR2 SVGEGT. The trim removed 10 bases at V and 8 bases at J, leaving 14 bases unmatched. CDR3 residues: CANKKGGTGGAGYTF. The CDR3 DNA is TGTGCCAACAAGAAAGGCGGGACAGGGGGCGCGGGCTACACCTTC.

This clone occurred many times. The chain links TRBV3-1 to TRBJ2-6; D call uncertain. The CDR3 spans 16 residues. With 3 bases removed from V and 2 bases from J, the gap between germline ends came to 11 bases. Germline V gives CDR1 LGHDT, CDR2 YNNKEL (reference sequence). CDR3 in DNA: TGTGCCAGCAGCCACCCCCTCGCCACTGGGGCCAACGTCCTGACTTTC. It specifies CASSHPLATGANVLTF.